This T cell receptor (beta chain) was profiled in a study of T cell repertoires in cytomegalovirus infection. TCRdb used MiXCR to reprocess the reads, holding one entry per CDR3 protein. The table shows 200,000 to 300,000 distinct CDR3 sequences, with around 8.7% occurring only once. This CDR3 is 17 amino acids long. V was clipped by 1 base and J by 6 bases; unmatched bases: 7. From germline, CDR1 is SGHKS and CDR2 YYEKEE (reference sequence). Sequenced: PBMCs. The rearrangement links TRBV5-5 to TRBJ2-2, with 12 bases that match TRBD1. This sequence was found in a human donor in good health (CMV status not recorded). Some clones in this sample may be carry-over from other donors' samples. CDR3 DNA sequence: TGTGCCAGCAGCTTGTCCCCGGGACAGGGGGCCCCCGGGGAGCTGTTTTTT. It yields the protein CASSLSPGQGAPGELFF. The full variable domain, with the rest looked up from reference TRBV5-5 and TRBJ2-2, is DAGVTQSPTHLIKTRGQQVTLRCSPISGHKSVSWYQQVLGQGPQFIFQYYEKEERGRGNFPDRFSARQFPNYSSELNVNALLLGDSALYLCASSLSPGQGAPGELFFGEGSRLTVL.